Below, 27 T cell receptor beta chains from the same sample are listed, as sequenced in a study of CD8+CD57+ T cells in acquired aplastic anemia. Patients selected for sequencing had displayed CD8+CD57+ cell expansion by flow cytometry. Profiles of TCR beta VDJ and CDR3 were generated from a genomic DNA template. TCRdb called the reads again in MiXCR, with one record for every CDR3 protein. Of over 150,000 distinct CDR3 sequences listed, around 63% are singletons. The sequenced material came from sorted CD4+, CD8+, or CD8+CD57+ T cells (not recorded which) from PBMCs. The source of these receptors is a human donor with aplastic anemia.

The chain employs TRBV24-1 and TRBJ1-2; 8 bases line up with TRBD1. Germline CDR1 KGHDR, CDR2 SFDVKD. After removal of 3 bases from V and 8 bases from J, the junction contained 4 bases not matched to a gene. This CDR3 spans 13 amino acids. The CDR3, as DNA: TGTGCCACCAGTGATCGGTCAGGGGGCGGCTACACCTTC. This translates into CATSDRSGGGYTF.

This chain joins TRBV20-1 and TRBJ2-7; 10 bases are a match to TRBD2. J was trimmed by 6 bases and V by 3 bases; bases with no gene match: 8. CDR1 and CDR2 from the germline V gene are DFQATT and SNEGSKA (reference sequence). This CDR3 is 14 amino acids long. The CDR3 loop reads CSARRASGSSEQYF. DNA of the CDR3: TGCAGTGCTAGGCGCGCTAGCGGGAGTTCCGAGCAGTACTTC.

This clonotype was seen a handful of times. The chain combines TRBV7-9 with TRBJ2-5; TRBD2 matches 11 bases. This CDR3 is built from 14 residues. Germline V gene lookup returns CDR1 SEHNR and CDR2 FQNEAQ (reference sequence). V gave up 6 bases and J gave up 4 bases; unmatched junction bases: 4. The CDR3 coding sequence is TGTGCCAGCAGACTTAGCGGGGGGGCAGAGACCCAGTACTTC. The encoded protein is CASRLSGGAETQYF.

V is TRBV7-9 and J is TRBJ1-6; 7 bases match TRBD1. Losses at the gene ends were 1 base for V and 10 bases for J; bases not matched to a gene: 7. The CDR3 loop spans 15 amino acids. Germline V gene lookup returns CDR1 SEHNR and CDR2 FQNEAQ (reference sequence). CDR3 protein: CASSLEAGTESPLHF. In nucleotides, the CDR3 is TGTGCCAGCAGCTTAGAAGCCGGGACAGAGTCACCCCTCCACTTT.

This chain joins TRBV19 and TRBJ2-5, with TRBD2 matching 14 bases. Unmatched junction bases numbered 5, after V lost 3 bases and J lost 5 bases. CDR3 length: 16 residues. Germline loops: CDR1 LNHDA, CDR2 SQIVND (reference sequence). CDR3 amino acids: CASSIGLAGGRETQYF. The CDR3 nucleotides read TGTGCCAGTAGTATCGGACTAGCGGGGGGCCGTGAGACCCAGTACTTC.

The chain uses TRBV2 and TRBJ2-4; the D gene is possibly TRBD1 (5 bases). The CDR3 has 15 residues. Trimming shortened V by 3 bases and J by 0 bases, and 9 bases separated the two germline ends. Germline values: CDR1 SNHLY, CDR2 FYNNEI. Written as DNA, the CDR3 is TGTGCCAGCAGTGAGGAGACAGTAGCCAAAAACATTCAGTACTTC. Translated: CASSEETVAKNIQYF.

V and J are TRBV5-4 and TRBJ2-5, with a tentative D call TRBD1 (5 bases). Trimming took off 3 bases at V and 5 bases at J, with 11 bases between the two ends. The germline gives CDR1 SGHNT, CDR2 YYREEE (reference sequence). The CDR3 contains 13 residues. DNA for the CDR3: TGTGCCAGCAGCTACCAGGGTTCCGAGACCCAGTACTTC. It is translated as CASSYQGSETQYF.

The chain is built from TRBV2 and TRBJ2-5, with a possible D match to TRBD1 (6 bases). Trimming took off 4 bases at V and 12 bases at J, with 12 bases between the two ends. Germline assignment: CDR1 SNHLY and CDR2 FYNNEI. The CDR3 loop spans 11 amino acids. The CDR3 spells CASSVDRNKYF. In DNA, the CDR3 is TGTGCCAGCAGTGTCGACAGGAACAAGTACTTC.

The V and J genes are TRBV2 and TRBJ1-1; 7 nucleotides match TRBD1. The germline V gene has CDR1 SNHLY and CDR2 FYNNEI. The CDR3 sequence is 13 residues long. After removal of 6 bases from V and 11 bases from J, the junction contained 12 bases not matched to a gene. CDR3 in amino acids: CASRHGAGGVAFF. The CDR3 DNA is TGTGCCAGCAGACATGGGGCAGGGGGTGTCGCTTTCTTT.

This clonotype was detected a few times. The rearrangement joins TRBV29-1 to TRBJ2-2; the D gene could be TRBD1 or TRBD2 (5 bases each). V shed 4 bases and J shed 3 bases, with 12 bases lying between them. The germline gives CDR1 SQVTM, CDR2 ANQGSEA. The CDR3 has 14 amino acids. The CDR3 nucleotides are TGCAGCGTTGGTGGGGGTTTGGACACCGGGGAGCTGTTTTTT. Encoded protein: CSVGGGLDTGELFF.

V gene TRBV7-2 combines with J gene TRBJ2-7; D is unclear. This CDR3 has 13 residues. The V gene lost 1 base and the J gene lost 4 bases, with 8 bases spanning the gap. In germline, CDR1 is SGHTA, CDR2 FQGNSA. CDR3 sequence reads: CASSLELGYEQYF. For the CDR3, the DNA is TGTGCCAGCAGCTTAGAATTAGGATACGAGCAGTACTTC.

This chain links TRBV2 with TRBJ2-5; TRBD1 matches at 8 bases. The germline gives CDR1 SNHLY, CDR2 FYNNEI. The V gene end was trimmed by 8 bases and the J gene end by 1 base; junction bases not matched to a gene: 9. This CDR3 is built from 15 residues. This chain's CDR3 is CASGGDRGGQETQYF. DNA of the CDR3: TGTGCCAGCGGGGGAGACAGGGGAGGCCAAGAGACCCAGTACTTC.

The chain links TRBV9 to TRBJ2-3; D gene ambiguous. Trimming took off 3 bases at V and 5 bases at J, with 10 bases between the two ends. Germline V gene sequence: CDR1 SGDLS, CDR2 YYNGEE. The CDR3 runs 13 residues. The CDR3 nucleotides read TGTGCCAGCAGCGGGACCCTTAGAGATACGCAGTATTTT. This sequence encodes CASSGTLRDTQYF. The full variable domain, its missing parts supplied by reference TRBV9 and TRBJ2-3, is DSGVTQTPKHLITATGQRVTLRCSPRSGDLSVYWYQQSLDQGLQFLIQYYNGEERAKGNILERFSAQQFPDLHSELNLSSLELGDSALYFCASSGTLRDTQYFGPGTRLTVL.

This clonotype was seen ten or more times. The CDR3 loop reads CASSLGAWNTEAFF. The DNA of the CDR3 is TGTGCCAGTAGTCTGGGGGCCTGGAACACTGAAGCTTTCTTT. This chain connects TRBV19 to TRBJ1-1; D perhaps matches TRBD1 (6 bases). V was shortened by 5 bases and J by 1 base, with 11 bases between the two germline ends. The CDR3 totals 14 residues. CDR1 and CDR2 (germline): LNHDA, SQIVND (reference sequence).

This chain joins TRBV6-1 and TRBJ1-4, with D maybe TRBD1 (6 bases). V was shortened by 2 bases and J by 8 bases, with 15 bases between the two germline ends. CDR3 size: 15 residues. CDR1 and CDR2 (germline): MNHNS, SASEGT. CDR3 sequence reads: CASSEMGGAGEKLFF. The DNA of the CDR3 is TGTGCCAGCAGTGAAATGGGGGGCGCAGGAGAAAAACTGTTTTTT.

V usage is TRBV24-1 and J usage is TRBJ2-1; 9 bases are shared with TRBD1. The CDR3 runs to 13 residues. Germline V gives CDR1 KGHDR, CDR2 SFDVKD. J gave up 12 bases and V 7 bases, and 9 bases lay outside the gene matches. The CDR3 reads CATSSGTGKVQFF. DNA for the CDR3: TGTGCCACCAGCTCCGGGACAGGGAAGGTGCAGTTCTTC.

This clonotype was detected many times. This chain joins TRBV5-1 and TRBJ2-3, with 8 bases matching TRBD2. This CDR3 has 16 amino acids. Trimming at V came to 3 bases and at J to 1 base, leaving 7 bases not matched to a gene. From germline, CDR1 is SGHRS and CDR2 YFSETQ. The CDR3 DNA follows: TGCGCCAGCAGCTGGGCTTTACTAGCGGGCACAGATACGCAGTATTTT. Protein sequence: CASSWALLAGTDTQYF. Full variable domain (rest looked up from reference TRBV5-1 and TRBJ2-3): KAGVTQTPRYLIKTRGQQVTLSCSPISGHRSVSWYQQTPGQGLQFLFEYFSETQRNKGNFPGRFSGRQFSNSRSEMNVSTLELGDSALYLCASSWALLAGTDTQYFGPGTRLTVL.

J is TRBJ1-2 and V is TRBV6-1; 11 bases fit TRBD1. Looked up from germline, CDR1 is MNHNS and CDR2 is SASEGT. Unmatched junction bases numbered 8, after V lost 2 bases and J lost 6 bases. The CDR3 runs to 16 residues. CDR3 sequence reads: CASSEWGGQGVNGYTF. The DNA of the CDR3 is TGTGCCAGCAGTGAATGGGGGGGACAGGGGGTTAATGGCTACACCTTC.

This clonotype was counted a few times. CDR3 DNA sequence: TGTGCCAGCAGCCCCAAGGAGGACATCCGAGGAGCCCAGTACTTC. Its translation: CASSPKEDIRGAQYF. The rearrangement joins TRBV7-9 to TRBJ2-5; D may be TRBD1 or TRBD2 (5 bases each). Germline V gene data show CDR1 as SEHNR and CDR2 as FQNEAQ (reference sequence). The V and J ends lost 5 bases and 9 bases respectively, with 22 bases between them. The CDR3 sequence is 15 residues long.

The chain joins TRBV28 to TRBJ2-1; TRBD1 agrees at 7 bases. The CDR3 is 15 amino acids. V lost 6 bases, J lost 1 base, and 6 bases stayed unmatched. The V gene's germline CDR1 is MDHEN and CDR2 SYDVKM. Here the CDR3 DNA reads TGTGCCAGCAGGGAGCCGACAGGGTCCTACAATGAGCAGTTCTTC. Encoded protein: CASREPTGSYNEQFF.

The chain's CDR3 is CAISESLGASGGLYGYTF. CDR3 DNA: TGTGCCATCAGTGAGTCCTTAGGGGCTTCAGGGGGCCTCTATGGCTACACCTTC. The gene calls are TRBV10-3 and TRBJ1-2; 8 nucleotides align to TRBD1. CDR1 is ENHRY and CDR2 is SYGVKD in the germline V gene. With V trimmed by 0 bases and J by 4 bases, 13 bases remained unmatched. The CDR3 is 18 residues long.

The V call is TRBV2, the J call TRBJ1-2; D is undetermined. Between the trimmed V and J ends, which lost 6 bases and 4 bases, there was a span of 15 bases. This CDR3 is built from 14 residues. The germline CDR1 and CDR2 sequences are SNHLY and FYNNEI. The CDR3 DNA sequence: TGTGCCAGCAGCAAGGGAACCTTAGTCTATGGCTACACCTTC. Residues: CASSKGTLVYGYTF.

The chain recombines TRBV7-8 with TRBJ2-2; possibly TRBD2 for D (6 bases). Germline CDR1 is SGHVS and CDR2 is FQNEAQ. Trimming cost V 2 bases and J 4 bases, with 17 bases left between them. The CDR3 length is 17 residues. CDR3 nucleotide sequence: TGTGCCAGCAGCTTAAGTATGCGGGGCCGGGGCACCGGGGAGCTGTTTTTT. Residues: CASSLSMRGRGTGELFF.

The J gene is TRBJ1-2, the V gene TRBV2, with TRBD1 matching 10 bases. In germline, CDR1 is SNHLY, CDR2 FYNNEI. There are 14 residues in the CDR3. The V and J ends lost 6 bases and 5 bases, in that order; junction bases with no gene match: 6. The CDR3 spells CASRADRGGYGYTF. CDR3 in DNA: TGTGCCAGCAGAGCGGACAGGGGGGGGTATGGCTACACCTTC.

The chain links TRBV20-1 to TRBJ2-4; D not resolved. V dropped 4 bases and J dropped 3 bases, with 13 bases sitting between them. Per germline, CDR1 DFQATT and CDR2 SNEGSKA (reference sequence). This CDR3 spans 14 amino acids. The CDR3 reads CSAILAAHKNIQYF. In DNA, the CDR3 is TGCAGTGCTATCTTGGCAGCCCACAAAAACATTCAGTACTTC.

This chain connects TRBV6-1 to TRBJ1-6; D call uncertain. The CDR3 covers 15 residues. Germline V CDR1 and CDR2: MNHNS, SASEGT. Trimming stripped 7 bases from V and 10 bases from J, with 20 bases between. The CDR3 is CASNKASTAKSPLHF. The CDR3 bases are TGTGCCAGCAATAAAGCGTCAACAGCGAAGTCACCCCTCCACTTT.

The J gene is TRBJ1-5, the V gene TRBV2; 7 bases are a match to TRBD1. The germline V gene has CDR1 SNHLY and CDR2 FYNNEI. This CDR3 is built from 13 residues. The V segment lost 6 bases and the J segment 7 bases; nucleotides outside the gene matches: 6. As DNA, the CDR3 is TGTGCCAGCAGCAAGACAGGGTCCCAGCCCCAGCATTTT. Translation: CASSKTGSQPQHF.